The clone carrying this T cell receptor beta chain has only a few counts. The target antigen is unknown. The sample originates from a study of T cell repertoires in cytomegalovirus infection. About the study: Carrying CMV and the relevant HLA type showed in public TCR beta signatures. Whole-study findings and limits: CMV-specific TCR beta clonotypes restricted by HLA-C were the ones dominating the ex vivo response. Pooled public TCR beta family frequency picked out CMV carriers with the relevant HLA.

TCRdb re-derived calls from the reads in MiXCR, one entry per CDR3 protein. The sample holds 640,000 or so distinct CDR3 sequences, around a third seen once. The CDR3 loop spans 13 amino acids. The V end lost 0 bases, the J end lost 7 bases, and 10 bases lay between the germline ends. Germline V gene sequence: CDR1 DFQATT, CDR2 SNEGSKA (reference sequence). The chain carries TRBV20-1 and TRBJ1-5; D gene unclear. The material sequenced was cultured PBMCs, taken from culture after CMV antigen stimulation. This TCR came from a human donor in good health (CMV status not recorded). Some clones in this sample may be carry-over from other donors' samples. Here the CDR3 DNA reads TGCAGTGCTAGAGAAAATCTGGAACAGCCCCAGCATTTT. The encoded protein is CSARENLEQPQHF.